This T cell receptor (beta chain) was recorded in a study of blood T cell repertoires in COVID-19. Overall study: Acute and convalescent COVID-19 specimens originated in the United States, Italy and Spain. Nucleic acid was either cDNA or gDNA, and it came from T cells, B-cell-depleted T cells, or PBMCs.

Authors' methods: Quantification of nucleated cells was approximated via reference gene primer amplification. Generated by immunoSEQ multiplex PCR, the TCRdb table keeps only in-frame clones and is missing some. D and trimming come from the DNA, and the V and J calls and clone size come from that table. The sample lists 85,000 to 110,000 clones, under 90% occurring once. Trimming shortened V by 4 bases and J by 0 bases, and 16 bases separated the two germline ends. The CDR3 extends over 17 amino acids. Germline V lookup: CDR1 LGHNT, CDR2 FRNRAP. The chain carries TRBV12-5 and TRBJ1-5; D unclear. The TCR was taken from a human donor in a cohort sampled during active or convalescent COVID-19. The sequenced sample was peripheral blood. CDR3 sequence (DNA): TGTGCTAGTGGTTGGCGGGTGGGGTCCTATAGCAATCAGCCCCAGCATTTT. It encodes CASGWRVGSYSNQPQHF.